This T cell receptor (beta chain) was identified during a study of blood T cells in healthy people across ages. Study-wide results and caveats: It was held that diversity estimates obtained from one million T cells represented underestimates.

Germline loops: CDR1 MNHEY, CDR2 SVGAGI. CDR3 length: 16 amino acids. Comments on this clonotype: Its specificity is not known. Mismatch with germline at one junction end may stem from a read error.

In terms of origin and age, donors were healthy Caucasian individuals from Russia aged about 6 to 90. Using a J-beta primer mix together with a sample-barcoded 5' primer, a second PCR was run for about 6 to 12 cycles. Each cDNA molecule carried a tag from a template-switch adaptor that contained 12 random nucleotides. TCRdb recomputed calls from the 5' RACE reads with MiXCR, one row per CDR3 protein. The sample includes over 1,300,000 distinct CDR3 sequences, around 59% seen only once; the top ten take 6.7%. This chain uses TRBV6-5 with TRBJ2-3; weak D call: TRBD1 (5 bases). The source of this sequence is a man younger than 35 in good health. The sequenced material came from blood. The CDR3 DNA sequence: TGTACCAGCAGTTTGGTAAGGGGTAGGGCCACAGATACGCAGTATTTT. This gives the protein CTSSLVRGRATDTQYF.